Listed here is a single TCR beta chain. TCRdb reprocessed the 5' RACE reads, keeping one entry per CDR3 protein, no DNA. The sample has roughly 160,000 distinct CDR3 sequences. CDR1 and CDR2 (germline): SSHAT, FNYEAQ (reference sequence). The CDR3 runs to 14 residues. This specimen comes from a study of T cells expressing NK-cell markers. The clonotype was recovered from a woman between 18 and 75 years old in good health. The rearrangement joins TRBV7-7 to TRBJ2-7; TCRdb reports TRBD1, a call that lacks DNA to check it against. The sequencing sample was made of blood T cells: a sorted CD56 or NKG2C T cell subset, CD4+ or CD8+ T cells, or bulk PBMC T cells (not recorded which). The CDR3 protein is CASSLSPGRYEQYF.